One sample yielded the 15 T cell receptor beta chains listed below, sequenced in a study of response to subunit inactivated influenza vaccine. Via MiXCR, TCRdb re-called the RT-PCR reads, giving one row per CDR3 protein. The sample gives a few hundred thousand distinct CDR3 sequences, 12% to 15% of which show up once; 11% is in the top ten. The sequences come from PBMCs from blood, collected 11 to 12 days after vaccination. These TCRs come from a man in his forties or fifties who received an inactivated influenza vaccine.

The rearrangement joins TRBV5-1 to TRBJ1-4; D remains ambiguous. Per germline, CDR1 SGHRS and CDR2 YFSETQ. With 4 bases removed from V and 3 bases from J, the gap between germline ends came to 10 bases. The CDR3 has 14 residues. The CDR3 nucleotides are TGCGCCAGCAGCCCGGCGGGCGCTAATGAAAAACTGTTTTTT. This translates into CASSPAGANEKLFF.

This clonotype was seen repeatedly, ten times or more. The J gene is TRBJ1-1, the V gene TRBV29-1; a possible D gene is TRBD1 (5 bases). This CDR3 has 14 amino acids. Trimming removed 7 bases at V and 5 bases at J, with 20 bases between. CDR1 and CDR2 (germline): SQVTM, ANQGSEA. The CDR3 nucleotides are TGCAGCGCTGATCCCCATGGGGGGAGAACTGAAGCTTTCTTT. This gives the protein CSADPHGGRTEAFF.

The chain couples TRBV10-3 to TRBJ2-1; the D gene could be TRBD1 or TRBD2 (6 bases each). Germline lookup yields CDR1 ENHRY and CDR2 SYGVKD. Trimming stripped 7 bases from V and 8 bases from J, with 12 bases between. This CDR3 spans 12 amino acids. DNA of the CDR3: TGTGCCATCACTGCTAGGGGGGATGAGCAGTTCTTC. Its translation: CAITARGDEQFF.

The chain couples TRBV5-6 to TRBJ2-3; D may be TRBD1 or TRBD2 (5 bases each). The CDR3 loop spans 16 amino acids. CDR1 is SGHDT and CDR2 is YYEEEE in the germline V gene. Trimming took off 0 bases at V and 2 bases at J, with 13 bases between the two ends. This CDR3 reads CASSLGDGRFTDTQYF. CDR3 DNA sequence: TGTGCCAGCAGCTTGGGGGACGGAAGATTCACAGATACGCAGTATTTT.

This clonotype occurred many times. V is TRBV5-1 and J is TRBJ2-3, with 16 bases identical to TRBD2. The CDR3 is 16 residues long. The germline gives CDR1 SGHRS, CDR2 YFSETQ. Trimming removed 3 bases from V and 4 bases from J; junction bases left unmatched: 2. CDR3 nucleotides: TGCGCCAGCAGCTCCGGGACTAGCGGGGGGGCAGATACGCAGTATTTT. Its protein is CASSSGTSGGADTQYF.

This clonotype was found a few times. The rearrangement uses TRBV9 and TRBJ2-1; the match to TRBD2 covers 13 bases. J was trimmed by 9 bases and V by 3 bases; bases with no gene match: 12. CDR1 SGDLS and CDR2 YYNGEE come from the germline V gene. CDR3 length equals 17 residues. The CDR3 is CASSARARTSGSAEQFF. The CDR3 DNA reads TGTGCCAGCAGCGCCAGGGCCAGGACTAGCGGGAGTGCTGAGCAGTTCTTC.

Many counts were recorded for this clonotype. V is TRBV29-1 and J is TRBJ2-6; no clear D. The ends were cut back, 7 bases at V and 6 bases at J, with 10 bases in the middle. Germline assignment: CDR1 SQVTM and CDR2 ANQGSEA. There are 12 residues in the CDR3. The CDR3 loop is CSADFTANVLTF. The CDR3 coding sequence is TGCAGCGCTGACTTTACGGCCAACGTCCTGACTTTC.

Ten or more counts support this clonotype. The chain couples TRBV18 to TRBJ2-5; D is possibly TRBD2 (5 bases). CDR3 size: 16 residues. Germline loops: CDR1 KGHSH, CDR2 LQKENI. V lost 0 bases and J 5 bases, leaving 16 bases between the germline ends. The CDR3 sequence is CASSPPDSIRSETQYF. The DNA of the CDR3 is TGTGCCAGCTCACCACCGGACTCTATACGGTCCGAGACCCAGTACTTC.

The chain links TRBV19 to TRBJ1-2; TRBD1 aligns across 7 bases. Germline lookup yields CDR1 LNHDA and CDR2 SQIVND (reference sequence). The V segment lost 4 bases and the J segment 2 bases; nucleotides outside the gene matches: 7. The CDR3 consists of 15 residues. Written as DNA, the CDR3 is TGTGCCAGTAGTACCACGACAGGGTACAACTATGGCTACACCTTC. Protein product: CASSTTTGYNYGYTF.

This clonotype was observed at least ten times. The chain recombines TRBV4-3 with TRBJ2-3, with D perhaps matching TRBD1 (6 bases). The CDR3 runs 15 residues. The germline gives CDR1 LGHNA, CDR2 YSLEER. V was trimmed by 4 bases and J by 2 bases, leaving 13 bases between them. CDR3 sequence (DNA): TGCGCCAGCAGCCCTGGCAGGGGATTCACAGATACGCAGTATTTT. Translated, it gives CASSPGRGFTDTQYF.

In this sample, this clonotype turned up a few times. A much bigger clone sits one base away, suggesting this may be a read error. The J gene is TRBJ1-2, the V gene TRBV7-6, with a tentative D call TRBD1 (6 bases). The CDR3 consists of 13 residues. V shed 2 bases and J shed 6 bases, with 10 bases lying between them. The germline V gene encodes CDR1 SGHVS and CDR2 FNYEAQ. The CDR3 nucleotides read TGTGCCAGCAGCTTATTACAGGGTGATGGCTACACCTTC. Its translation is CASSLLQGDGYTF.

This chain uses TRBV19 with TRBJ2-3; the D is unclear. V lost 2 bases and J 7 bases, leaving 10 bases between the germline ends. From germline, CDR1 is LNHDA and CDR2 SQIVND (reference sequence). This CDR3 spans 13 amino acids. This CDR3 reads CASSISSSHTQYF. The CDR3 DNA is TGTGCCAGTAGTATATCTTCCAGCCATACGCAGTATTTT.

CDR3 nucleotide sequence: TGTGCCAGCAGCTTAGACCAGGCAGATACGCAGTATTTT. Translated, it gives CASSLDQADTQYF. The V and J genes are TRBV7-8 and TRBJ2-3, with D unclear. V lost 1 base, J lost 4 bases, and 6 bases lay in between. Germline CDR1 and CDR2: SGHVS and FQNEAQ. This CDR3 is built from 13 residues.

This clonotype was counted a few times. This chain joins TRBV15 and TRBJ2-1; D could derive from TRBD1 or TRBD2 (5 bases each). This CDR3 has 15 residues. The germline gives CDR1 LNHNV, CDR2 YYDKDF (reference sequence). V was trimmed by 0 bases and J by 8 bases, leaving 14 bases between them. The CDR3 spells CATSRDRLPRDEQFF. CDR3 DNA: TGTGCCACCAGCAGAGATCGACTACCCAGGGATGAGCAGTTCTTC.

This clonotype has just a few counts. This chain connects TRBV20-1 to TRBJ1-1, with a tentative D call TRBD1 (6 bases). The germline V and J ends were trimmed by 2 bases and 0 bases, with 13 bases remaining between them. The CDR3 runs to 15 residues. The germline gives CDR1 DFQATT, CDR2 SNEGSKA (reference sequence). The CDR3 region has the DNA TGCAGTGCTAGACCTTGGGACACAATGAACACTGAAGCTTTCTTT. It yields the protein CSARPWDTMNTEAFF.